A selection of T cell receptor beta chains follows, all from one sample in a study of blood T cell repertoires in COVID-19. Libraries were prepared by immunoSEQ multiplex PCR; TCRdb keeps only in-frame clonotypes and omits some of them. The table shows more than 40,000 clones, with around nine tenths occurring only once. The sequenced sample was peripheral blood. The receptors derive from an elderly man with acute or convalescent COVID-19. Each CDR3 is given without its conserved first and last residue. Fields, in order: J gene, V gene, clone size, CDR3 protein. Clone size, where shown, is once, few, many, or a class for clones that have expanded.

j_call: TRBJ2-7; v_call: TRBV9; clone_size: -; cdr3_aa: ASSPTGGHYEQY
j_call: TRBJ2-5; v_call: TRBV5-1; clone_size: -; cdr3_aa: ASSPSVGTAETQY
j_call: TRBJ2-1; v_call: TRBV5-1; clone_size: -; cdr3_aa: ASSLALAGGLEQF
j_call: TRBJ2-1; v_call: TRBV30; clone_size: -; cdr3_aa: AWSELNEQF
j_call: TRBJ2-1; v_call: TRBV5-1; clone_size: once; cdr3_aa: ASSSGPGSYNEQF
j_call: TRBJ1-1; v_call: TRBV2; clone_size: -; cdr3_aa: ASSFGDTEAF
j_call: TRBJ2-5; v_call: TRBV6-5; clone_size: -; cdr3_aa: ASSPSLREETQY
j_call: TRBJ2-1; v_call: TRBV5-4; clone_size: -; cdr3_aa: ASSFYGGAYNEQF
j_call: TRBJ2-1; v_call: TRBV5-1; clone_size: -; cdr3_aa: ASSLQTYNEQF
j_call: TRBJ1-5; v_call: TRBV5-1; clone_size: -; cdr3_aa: ASSTGGRDQPQH
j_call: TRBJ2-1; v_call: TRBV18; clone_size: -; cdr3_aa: ASSSTGYEQF
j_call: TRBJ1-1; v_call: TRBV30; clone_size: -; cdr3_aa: AWSVRAEAF
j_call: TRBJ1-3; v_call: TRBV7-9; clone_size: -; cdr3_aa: ASSLAVGDTGNTIY
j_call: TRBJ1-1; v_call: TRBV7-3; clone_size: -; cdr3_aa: ASSARQGLTEAF
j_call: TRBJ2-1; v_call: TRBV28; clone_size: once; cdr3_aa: ASHLSHGGFRYEQF
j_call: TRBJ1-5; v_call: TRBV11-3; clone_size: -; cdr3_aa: ASSYTWTPYSNQPQH
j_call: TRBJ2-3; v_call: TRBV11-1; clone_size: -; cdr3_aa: ASSPGGQGLDTQY
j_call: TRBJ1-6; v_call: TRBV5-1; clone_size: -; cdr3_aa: ASSLDTNEPLH
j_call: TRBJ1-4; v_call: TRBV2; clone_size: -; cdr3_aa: ASKGPAGLEKLF
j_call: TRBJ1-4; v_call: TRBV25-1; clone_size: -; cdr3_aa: ASSEYSQGHGGEKLF
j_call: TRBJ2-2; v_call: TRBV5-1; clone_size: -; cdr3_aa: ASSIGQISGELF
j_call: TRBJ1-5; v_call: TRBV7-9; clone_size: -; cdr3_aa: ASSAGQYNQPQH
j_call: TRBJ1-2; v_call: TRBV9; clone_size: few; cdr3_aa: ASSARGTGYGYT
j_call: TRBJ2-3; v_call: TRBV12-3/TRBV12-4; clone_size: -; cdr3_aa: ASSPGADTQY
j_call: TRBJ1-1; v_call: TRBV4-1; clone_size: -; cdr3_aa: ASSQDRRGERAF
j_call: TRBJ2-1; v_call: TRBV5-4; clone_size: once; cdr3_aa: ASSSQLAVSYNEQF
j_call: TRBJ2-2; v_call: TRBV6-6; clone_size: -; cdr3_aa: ASSYSETGGTGELF
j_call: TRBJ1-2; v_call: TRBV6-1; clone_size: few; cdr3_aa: ASSEAGTGSYGYT
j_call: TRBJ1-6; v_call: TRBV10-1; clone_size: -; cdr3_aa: ASNGKLNSPLH
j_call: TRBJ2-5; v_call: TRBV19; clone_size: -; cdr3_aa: ASSPLAGGGETQY
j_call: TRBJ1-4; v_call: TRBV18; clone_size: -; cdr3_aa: ASSPTDSWWEKLF
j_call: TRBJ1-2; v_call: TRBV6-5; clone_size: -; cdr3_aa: ASSYRGIDGYT
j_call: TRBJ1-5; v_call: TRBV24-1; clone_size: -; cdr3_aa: ATSLPTDQPQH
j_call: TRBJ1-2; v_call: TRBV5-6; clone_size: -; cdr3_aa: ASSSTGGDGYT
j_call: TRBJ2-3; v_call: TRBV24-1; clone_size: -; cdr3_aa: ATSDRGQGTDTQY
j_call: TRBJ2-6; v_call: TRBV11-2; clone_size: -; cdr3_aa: ASSVSGLLWGANVLT
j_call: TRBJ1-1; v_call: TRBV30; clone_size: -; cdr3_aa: AWSIQGGAF
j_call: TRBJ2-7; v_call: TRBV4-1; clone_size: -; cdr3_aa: ASSQDPGLSDEQY
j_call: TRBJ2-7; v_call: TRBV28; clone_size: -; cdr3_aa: ASSGRDRGFHEQY
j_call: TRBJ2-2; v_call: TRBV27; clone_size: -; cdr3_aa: ASSFRGGTGELF
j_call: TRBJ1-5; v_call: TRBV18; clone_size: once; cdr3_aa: ASSSPDQPQH
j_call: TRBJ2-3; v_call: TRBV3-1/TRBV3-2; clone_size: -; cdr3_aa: ASSSAGDTQY
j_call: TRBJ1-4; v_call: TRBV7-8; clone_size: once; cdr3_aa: ASSLVPARNSNEKLF
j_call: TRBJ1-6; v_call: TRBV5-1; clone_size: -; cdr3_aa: ASSLEVSDSPLH
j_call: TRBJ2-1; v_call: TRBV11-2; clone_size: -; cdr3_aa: ASSSPLAPSYNEQF
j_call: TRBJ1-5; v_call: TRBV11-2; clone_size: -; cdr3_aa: ASSLAGEGQPQH